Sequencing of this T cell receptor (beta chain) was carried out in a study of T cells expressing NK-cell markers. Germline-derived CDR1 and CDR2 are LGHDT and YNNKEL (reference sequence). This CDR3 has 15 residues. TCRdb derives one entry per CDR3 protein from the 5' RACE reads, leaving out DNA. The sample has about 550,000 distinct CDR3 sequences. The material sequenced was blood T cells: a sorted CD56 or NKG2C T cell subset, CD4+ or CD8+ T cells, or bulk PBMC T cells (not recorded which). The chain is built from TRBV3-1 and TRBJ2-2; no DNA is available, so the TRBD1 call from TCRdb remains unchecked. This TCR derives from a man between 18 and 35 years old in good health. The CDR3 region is CASSQDGLPGGELFF.